This paragraph covers one T cell receptor (beta chain) sequence. Antigen: not known. The data originate from a study of cytomegalovirus exposure and HLA in healthy donors. Study results and limitations: According to reports, the classifier identified cytomegalovirus status with high specificity and sensitivity. Roughly uniform sequencing depth across donors was assumed, possibly incorrectly. It was likely that a cluster of highly shared sequence variants was a sequencing artifact.

The CDR3 is 16 residues long. The V gene end was trimmed by 5 bases and the J gene end by 5 bases; junction bases not matched to a gene: 11. In germline, CDR1 is SEHNR, CDR2 FQNEAQ (reference sequence). PCR was performed using 60 Vbeta and 13 Jbeta primers. Clones were sequenced by immunoSEQ multiplex PCR, and TCRdb holds only the in-frame ones, with some missing. Of over 100,000 clones in the sample, 70% to 80% were seen once. This receptor was identified in a woman aged 40 to 50 in good health and CMV-seropositive. The sample taken for sequencing was PBMCs. This rearrangement joins TRBV7-9 to TRBJ1-3; 8 bases are shared with TRBD1. As DNA, the CDR3 is TGTGCCAGCAGCCCGCAGGGGGCGAAAAGGAGAAACACCATATATTTT. Protein: CASSPQGAKRRNTIYF. Full variable domain (outside the CDR3, taken from reference TRBV7-9 and TRBJ1-3): DTGVSQNPRHKITKRGQNVTFRCDPISEHNRLYWYRQTLGQGPEFLTYFQNEAQLEKSRLLSDRFSAERPKGSFSTLEIQRTEQGDSAMYLCASSPQGAKRRNTIYFGEGSWLTVV.